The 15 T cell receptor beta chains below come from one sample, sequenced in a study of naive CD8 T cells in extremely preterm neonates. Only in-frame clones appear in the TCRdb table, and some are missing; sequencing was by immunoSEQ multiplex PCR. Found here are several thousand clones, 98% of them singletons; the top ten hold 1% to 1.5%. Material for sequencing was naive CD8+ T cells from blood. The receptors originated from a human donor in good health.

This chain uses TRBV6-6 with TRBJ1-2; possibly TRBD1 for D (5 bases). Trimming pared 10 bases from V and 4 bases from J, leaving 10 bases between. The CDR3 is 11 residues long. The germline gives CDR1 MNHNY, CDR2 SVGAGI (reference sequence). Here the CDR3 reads CATRQSYGYTF. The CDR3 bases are TGTGCCACCAGACAGTCCTATGGCTACACCTTC.

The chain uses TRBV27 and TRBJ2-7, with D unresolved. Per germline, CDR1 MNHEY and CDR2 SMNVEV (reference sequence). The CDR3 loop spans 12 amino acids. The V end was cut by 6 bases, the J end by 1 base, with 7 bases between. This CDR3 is CASRSPSYEQYF. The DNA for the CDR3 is TGTGCCAGCAGATCTCCTTCCTACGAGCAGTACTTC.

Here the CDR3 reads CATALGLAGVAYNEQFF. CDR3 DNA sequence: TGTGCCACTGCCCTGGGACTAGCGGGAGTTGCCTACAATGAGCAGTTCTTC. The chain combines TRBV19 with TRBJ2-1; the match to TRBD2 covers 14 bases. This CDR3 is 17 amino acids long. The V and J ends lost 10 bases and 2 bases, in that order; junction bases with no gene match: 10. In germline, CDR1 is LNHDA, CDR2 SQIVND (reference sequence).

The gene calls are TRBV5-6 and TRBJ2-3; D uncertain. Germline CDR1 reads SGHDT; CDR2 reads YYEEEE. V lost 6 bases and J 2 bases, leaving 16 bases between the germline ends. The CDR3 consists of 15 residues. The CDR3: CASTLEIAITDTQYF. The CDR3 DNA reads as TGTGCCAGCACGCTGGAGATCGCCATCACAGATACGCAGTATTTT.

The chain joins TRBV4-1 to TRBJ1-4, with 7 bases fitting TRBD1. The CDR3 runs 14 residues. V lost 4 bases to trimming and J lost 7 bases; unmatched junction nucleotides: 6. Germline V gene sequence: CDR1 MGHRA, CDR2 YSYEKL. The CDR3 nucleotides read TGCGCCAGCAGCCCGACAGGGTCGCTTGAAAAACTGTTTTTT. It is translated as CASSPTGSLEKLFF.

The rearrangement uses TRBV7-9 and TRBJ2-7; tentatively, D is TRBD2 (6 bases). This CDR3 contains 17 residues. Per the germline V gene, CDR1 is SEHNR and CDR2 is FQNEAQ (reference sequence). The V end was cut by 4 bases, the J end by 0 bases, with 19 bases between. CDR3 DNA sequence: TGTGCCAGCAGCTCTTCCCGTCCCGTGGAGGGCTCCTACGAGCAGTACTTC. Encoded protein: CASSSSRPVEGSYEQYF.

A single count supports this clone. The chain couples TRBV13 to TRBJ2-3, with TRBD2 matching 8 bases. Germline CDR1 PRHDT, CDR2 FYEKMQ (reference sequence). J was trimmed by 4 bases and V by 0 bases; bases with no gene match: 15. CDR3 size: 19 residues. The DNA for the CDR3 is TGTGCCAGCAGCTTAGGCCTGGCGGGAGGCTGGAGTTTTGCAGATACGCAGTATTTT. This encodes CASSLGLAGGWSFADTQYF.

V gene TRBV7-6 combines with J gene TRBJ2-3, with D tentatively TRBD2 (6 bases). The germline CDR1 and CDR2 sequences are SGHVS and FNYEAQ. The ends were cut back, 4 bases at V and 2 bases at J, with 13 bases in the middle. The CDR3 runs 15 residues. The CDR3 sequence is CASSSYSGPTDTQYF. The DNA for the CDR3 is TGTGCCAGCAGCTCATATAGCGGCCCCACAGATACGCAGTATTTT.

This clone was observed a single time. CDR3 DNA: TGTGCCAGCAGTTACGACCCCAGGGGCTACAATGAGCAGTTCTTC. This encodes CASSYDPRGYNEQFF. The genes are TRBV6-5 and TRBJ2-1, with D maybe TRBD1 (6 bases). CDR1 is MNHEY, CDR2 SVGAGI, per germline. The CDR3 extends over 15 amino acids. Trimming cost V 2 bases and J 3 bases, with 11 bases left between them.

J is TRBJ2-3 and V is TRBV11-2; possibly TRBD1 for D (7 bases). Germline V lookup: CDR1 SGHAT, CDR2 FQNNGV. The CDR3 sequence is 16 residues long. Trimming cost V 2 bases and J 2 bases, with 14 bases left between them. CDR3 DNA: TGTGCCAGCAGCTTAAGGCGGGACAGCCTCACAGATACGCAGTATTTT. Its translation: CASSLRRDSLTDTQYF.

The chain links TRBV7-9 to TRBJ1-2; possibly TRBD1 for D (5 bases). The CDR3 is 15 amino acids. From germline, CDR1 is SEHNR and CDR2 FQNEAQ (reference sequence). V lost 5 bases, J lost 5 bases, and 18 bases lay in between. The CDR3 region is CASSPPDSADYGYTF. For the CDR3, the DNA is TGTGCCAGCAGCCCCCCCGACAGCGCCGATTATGGCTACACCTTC. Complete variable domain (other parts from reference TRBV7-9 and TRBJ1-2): DTGVSQNPRHKITKRGQNVTFRCDPISEHNRLYWYRQTLGQGPEFLTYFQNEAQLEKSRLLSDRFSAERPKGSFSTLEIQRTEQGDSAMYLCASSPPDSADYGYTFGSGTRLTVV.

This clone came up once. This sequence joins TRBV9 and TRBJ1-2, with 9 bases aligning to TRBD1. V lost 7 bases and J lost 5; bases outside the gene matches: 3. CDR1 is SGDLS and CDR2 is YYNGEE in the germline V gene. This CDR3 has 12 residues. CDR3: CASRTGAYGYTF. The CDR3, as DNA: TGTGCCAGCCGGACAGGGGCGTATGGCTACACCTTC.

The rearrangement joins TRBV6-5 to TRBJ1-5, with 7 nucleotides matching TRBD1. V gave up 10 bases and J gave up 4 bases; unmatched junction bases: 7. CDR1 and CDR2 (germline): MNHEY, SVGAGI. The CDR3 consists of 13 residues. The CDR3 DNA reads TGTGCCATCGCGACAGGGTTTAATCAGCCCCAGCATTTT. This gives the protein CAIATGFNQPQHF.

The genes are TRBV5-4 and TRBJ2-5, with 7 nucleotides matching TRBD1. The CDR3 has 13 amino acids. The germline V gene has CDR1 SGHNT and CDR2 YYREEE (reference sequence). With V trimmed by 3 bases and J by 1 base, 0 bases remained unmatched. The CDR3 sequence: CASSWDSQETQYF. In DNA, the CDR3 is TGTGCCAGCAGCTGGGACAGCCAAGAGACCCAGTACTTC.

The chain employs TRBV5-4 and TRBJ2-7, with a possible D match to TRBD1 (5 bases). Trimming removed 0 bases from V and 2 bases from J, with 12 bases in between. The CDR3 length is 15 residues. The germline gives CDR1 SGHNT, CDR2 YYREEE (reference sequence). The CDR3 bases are TGTGCCAGCAGCTTGGGAAACAGGCCCGCCTACGAGCAGTACTTC. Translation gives CASSLGNRPAYEQYF.